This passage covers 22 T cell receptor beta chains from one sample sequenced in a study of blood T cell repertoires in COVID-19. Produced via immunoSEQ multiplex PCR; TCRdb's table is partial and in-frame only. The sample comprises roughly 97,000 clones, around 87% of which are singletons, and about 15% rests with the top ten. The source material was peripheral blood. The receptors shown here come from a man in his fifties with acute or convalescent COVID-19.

The CDR3 coding sequence is TGTGCCAGCAGCCAAGATTACCTAGCGGGAGATGAGCAGTTCTTC. It is translated as CASSQDYLAGDEQFF. J is TRBJ2-1 and V is TRBV4-2; 10 positions match TRBD2. After removal of 0 bases from V and 8 bases from J, the junction contained 4 bases not matched to a gene. Germline CDR1 is LGHNA and CDR2 is YNFKEQ. The CDR3 is 15 amino acids.

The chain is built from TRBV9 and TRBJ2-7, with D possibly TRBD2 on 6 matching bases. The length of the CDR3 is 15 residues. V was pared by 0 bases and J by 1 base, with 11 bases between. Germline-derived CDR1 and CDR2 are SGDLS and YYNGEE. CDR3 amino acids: CASSVGAGRSYEQYF. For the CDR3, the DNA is TGTGCCAGCAGCGTAGGAGCGGGTCGTTCCTACGAGCAGTACTTC.

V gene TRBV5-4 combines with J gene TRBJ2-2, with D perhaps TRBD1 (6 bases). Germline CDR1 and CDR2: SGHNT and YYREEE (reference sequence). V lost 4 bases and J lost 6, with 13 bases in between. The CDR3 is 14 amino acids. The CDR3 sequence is CASSQNQGSGELFF. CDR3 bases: TGTGCCAGCAGCCAAAATCAGGGGTCCGGGGAGCTGTTTTTT.

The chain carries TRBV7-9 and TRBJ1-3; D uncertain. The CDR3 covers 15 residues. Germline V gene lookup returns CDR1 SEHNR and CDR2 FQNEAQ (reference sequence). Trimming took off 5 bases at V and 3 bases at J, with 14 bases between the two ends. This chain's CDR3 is CASSPPIRFGNTIYF. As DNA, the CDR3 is TGTGCCAGCAGCCCCCCCATTCGGTTTGGAAACACCATATATTTT.

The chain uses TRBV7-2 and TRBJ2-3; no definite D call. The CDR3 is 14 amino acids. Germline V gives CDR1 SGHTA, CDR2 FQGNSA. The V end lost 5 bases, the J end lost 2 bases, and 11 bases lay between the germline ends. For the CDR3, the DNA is TGTGCCAGCAGCCCGACGGAGTACACAGATACGCAGTATTTT. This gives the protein CASSPTEYTDTQYF. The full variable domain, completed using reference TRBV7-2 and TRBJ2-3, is GAGVSQSPSNKVTEKGKDVELRCDPISGHTALYWYRQSLGQGLEFLIYFQGNSAPDKSGLPSDRFSAERTGGSVSTLTIQRTQQEDSAVYLCASSPTEYTDTQYFGPGTRLTVL.

This CDR3 is CASRPGTGSYNEQFF. The CDR3 region has the DNA TGTGCCAGCAGACCCGGGACAGGGTCCTACAATGAGCAGTTCTTC. V is TRBV2 and J is TRBJ2-1; TRBD1 aligns across 9 bases. V lost 6 bases to trimming and J lost 1 base; unmatched junction nucleotides: 4. From germline, CDR1 is SNHLY and CDR2 FYNNEI. The CDR3 is 15 amino acids.

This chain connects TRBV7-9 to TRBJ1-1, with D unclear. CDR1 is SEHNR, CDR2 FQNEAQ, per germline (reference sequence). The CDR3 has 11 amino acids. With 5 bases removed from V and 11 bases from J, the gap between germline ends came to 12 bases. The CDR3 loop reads CASSQTYRAFF. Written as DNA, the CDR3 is TGTGCCAGCAGCCAGACTTATCGGGCTTTCTTT.

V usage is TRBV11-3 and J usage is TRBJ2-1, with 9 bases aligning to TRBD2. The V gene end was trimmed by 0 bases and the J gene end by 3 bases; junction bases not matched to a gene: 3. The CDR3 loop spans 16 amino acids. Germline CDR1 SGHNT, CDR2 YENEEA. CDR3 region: CASSLDVAGDYNEQFF. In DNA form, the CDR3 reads TGTGCCAGCAGCTTAGATGTAGCGGGAGACTACAATGAGCAGTTCTTC.

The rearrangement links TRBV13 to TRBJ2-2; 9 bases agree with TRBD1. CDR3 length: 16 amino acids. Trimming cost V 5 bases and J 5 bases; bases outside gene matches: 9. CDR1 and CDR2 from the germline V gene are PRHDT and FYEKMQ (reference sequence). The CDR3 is CASSVYDRGRTGELFF. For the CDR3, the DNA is TGTGCCAGCAGCGTATACGACAGGGGGAGAACCGGGGAGCTGTTTTTT.

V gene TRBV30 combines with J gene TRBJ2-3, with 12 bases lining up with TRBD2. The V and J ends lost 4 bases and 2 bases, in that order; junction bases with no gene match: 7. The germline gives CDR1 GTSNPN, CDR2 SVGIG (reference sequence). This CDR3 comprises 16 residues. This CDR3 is CAWTFGLAGITDTQYF. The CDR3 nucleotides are TGTGCCTGGACCTTCGGACTAGCGGGGATCACAGATACGCAGTATTTT.

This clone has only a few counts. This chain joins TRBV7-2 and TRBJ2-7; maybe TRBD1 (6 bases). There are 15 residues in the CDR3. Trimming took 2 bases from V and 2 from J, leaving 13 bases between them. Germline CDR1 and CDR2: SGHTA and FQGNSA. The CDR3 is CASSLFGTMTYEQYF. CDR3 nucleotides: TGTGCCAGCAGCTTATTCGGGACAATGACCTACGAGCAGTACTTC.

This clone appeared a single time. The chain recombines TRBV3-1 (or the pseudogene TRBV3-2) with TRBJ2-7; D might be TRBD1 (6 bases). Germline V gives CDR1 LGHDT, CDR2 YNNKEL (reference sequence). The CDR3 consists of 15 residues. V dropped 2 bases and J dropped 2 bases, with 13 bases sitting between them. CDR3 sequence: CASSQNQGQTYEQYF. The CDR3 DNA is TGTGCCAGCAGCCAAAACCAAGGACAGACCTACGAGCAGTACTTC.

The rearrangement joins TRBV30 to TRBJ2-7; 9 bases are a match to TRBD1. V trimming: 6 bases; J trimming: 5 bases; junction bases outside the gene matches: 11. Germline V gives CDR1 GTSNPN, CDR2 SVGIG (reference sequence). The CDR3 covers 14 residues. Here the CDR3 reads CACLPRDRDHEQYF. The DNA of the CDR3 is TGTGCCTGCCTTCCCCGGGACAGGGACCACGAGCAGTACTTC. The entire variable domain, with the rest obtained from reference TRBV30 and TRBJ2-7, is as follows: SQTIHQWPATLVQPVGSPLSLECTVEGTSNPNLYWYRQAAGRGLQLLFYSVGIGQISSEVPQNLSASRPQDRQFILSSKKLLLSDSGFYLCACLPRDRDHEQYFGPGTRLTVT.

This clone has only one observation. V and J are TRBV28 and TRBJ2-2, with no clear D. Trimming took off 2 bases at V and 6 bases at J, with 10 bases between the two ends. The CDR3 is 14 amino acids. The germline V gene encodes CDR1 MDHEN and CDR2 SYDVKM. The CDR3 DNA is TGTGCCAGCAGTTTAATAACTCCCCCCGGGGAGCTGTTTTTT. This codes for CASSLITPPGELFF.

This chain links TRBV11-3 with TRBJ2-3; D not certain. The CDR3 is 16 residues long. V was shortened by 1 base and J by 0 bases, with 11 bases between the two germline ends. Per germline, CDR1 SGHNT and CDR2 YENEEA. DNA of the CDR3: TGTGCCAGCAGCTTAGTCGGTACCGTTAGCACAGATACGCAGTATTTT. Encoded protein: CASSLVGTVSTDTQYF.

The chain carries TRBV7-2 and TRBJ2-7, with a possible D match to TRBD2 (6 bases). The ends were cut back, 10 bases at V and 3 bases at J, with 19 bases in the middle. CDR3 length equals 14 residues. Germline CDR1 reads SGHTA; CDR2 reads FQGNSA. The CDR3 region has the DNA TGTGCCACACAGGAGGGCGGAGGAGACTACGAGCAGTACTTC. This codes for CATQEGGGDYEQYF.

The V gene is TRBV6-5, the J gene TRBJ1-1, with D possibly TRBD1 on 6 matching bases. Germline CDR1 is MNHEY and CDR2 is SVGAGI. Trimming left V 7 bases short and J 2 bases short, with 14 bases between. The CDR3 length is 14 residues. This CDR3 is CASKPGHFNTEAFF. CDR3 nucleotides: TGTGCCAGCAAACCGGGACATTTTAACACTGAAGCTTTCTTT.

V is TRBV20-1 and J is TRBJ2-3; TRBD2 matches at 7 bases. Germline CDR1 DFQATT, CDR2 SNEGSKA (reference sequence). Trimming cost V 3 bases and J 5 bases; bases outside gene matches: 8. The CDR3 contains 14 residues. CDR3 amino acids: CSASGAGVIDTQYF. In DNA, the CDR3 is TGCAGTGCTAGTGGCGCGGGAGTGATAGATACGCAGTATTTT.

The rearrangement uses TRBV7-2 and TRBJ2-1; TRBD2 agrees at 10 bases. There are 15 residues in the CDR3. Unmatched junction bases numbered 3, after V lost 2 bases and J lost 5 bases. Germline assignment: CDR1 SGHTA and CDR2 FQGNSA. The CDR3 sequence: CASSLSGRADNEQFF. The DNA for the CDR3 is TGTGCCAGCAGCTTAAGCGGGAGGGCCGACAATGAGCAGTTCTTC.

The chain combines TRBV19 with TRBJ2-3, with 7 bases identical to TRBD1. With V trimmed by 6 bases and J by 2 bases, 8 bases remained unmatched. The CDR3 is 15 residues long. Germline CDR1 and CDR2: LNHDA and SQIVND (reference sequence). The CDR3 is CASSLGRGFTDTQYF. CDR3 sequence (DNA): TGTGCCAGTAGCTTGGGCAGGGGGTTCACAGATACGCAGTATTTT. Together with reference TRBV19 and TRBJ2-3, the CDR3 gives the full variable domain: DGGITQSPKYLFRKEGQNVTLSCEQNLNHDAMYWYRQDPGQGLRLIYYSQIVNDFQKGDIAEGYSVSREKKESFPLTVTSAQKNPTAFYLCASSLGRGFTDTQYFGPGTRLTVL.

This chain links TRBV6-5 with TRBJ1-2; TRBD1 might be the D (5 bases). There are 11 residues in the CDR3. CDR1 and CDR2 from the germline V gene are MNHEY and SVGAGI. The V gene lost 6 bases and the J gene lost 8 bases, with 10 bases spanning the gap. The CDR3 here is CASRPTVGYTF. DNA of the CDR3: TGTGCCAGCAGGCCGACAGTAGGCTACACCTTC.

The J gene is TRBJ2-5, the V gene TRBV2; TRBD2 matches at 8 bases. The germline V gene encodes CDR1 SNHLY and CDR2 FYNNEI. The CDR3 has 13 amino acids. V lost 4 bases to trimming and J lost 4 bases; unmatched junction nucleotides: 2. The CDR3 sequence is CASSVRGGETQYF. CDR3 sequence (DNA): TGTGCCAGCAGTGTCCGGGGGGGAGAGACCCAGTACTTC.